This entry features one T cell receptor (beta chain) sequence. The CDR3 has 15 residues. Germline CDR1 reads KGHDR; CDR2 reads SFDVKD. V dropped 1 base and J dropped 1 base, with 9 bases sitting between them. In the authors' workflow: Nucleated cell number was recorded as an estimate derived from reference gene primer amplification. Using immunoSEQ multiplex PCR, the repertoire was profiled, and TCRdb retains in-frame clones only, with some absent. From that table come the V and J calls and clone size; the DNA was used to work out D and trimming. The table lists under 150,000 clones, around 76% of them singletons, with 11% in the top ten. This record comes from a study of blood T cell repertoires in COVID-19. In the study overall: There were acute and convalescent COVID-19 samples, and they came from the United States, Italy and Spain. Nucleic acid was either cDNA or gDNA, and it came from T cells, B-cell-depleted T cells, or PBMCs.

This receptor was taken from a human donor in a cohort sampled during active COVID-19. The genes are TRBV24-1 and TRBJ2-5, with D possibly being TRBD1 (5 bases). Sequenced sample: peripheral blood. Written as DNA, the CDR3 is TGTGCCACCAGTGATTTTAGGGGTATCCAAGAGACCCAGTACTTC. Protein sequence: CATSDFRGIQETQYF.